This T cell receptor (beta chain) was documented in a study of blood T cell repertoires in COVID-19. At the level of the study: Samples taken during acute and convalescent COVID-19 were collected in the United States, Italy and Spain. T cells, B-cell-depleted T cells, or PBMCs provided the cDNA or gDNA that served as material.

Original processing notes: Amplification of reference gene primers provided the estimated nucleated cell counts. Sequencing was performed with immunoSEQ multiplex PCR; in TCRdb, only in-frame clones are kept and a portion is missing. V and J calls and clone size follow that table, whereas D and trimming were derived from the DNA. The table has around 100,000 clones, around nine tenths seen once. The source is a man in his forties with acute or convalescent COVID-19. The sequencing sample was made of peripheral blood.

CDR3 DNA sequence: TGTGCCTGGAGAGCCTTCCAGGGGAAACTGTTTTTT. Protein product: CAWRAFQGKLFF. The chain has TRBV30 and TRBJ1-4; TRBD1 is a possible D gene (6 bases). The germline gives CDR1 GTSNPN, CDR2 SVGIG (reference sequence). Trimming removed 3 bases at V and 11 bases at J, with 13 bases between. The CDR3 loop spans 12 amino acids.